What follows describes a single TCR beta chain. Its antigen is not identified. This entry belongs to a study of beta chain features in type 1 diabetes. Overall study: All samples yielded about 100 million examined sorted cells. Overall study findings and caveats: When Type 1 diabetes patients were examined, their TCRB CDR3s proved moderately but significantly shorter in all four CD4+ subsets. Insertions at VDJ junctions were less frequent in type 1 diabetes patients. These patients also deleted more nucleotides at the same junctions.

All of the isolated RNA was reverse transcribed, so expressed TCRB transcripts were sequenced. It was found that naive, central memory and regulatory T cell samples averaged around 3.8 million reads. Assay used: immunoSEQ multiplex PCR; TCRdb lists only in-frame clones, some missing. The sample has more than 550,000 clones, around 15% seen once; the top ten hold 0.03% to 0.04%. The CDR3 runs to 13 residues. The V end was cut by 6 bases, the J end by 3 bases, with 12 bases between. Germline V gene data show CDR1 as MNHNS and CDR2 as SASEGT. V and J are TRBV6-1 and TRBJ2-7; D is unclear. Sequencing was performed on naive CD4+ T cells from blood. This receptor was taken from a man between 18 and 35 years old with type 1 diabetes. As DNA, the CDR3 is TGTGCCAGCAGAGGAGTATTAGTCTACGAGCAGTACTTC. It codes for CASRGVLVYEQYF.